These T cell receptor beta chains were read from a single sample in a study of shared clonotypes between healthy human individuals. TCRdb keeps only in-frame clones here, not all; method: immunoSEQ multiplex PCR. The sample lists some 2,100,000 clones; about 93% were seen once. The sample comprised naive CD8+ T cells from PBMCs. These receptors originate from a man between 18 and 29 years old in good health. Some clones in this sample may be carry-over from other donors' samples. Each CDR3 is given with its conserved first and last residue. The order of the fields is J gene, D gene, CDR3 length, V gene, clone size, CDR3 protein, CDR3 DNA. A D gene is named only where the DNA matches it firmly. Clone size is not always given. Where it is, it says once, few, many or a class for expanded clones.

J: TRBJ2-7; D: .; length: 19; V: TRBV21-1; size: .; CDR3: CASSKGEGGTEYDVYEQYF; DNA: TGTGCCAGCAGCAAAGGGGAAGGTGGGACGGAGTATGATGTCTACGAGCAGTACTTC
J: TRBJ2-1; D: TRBD2; length: 17; V: TRBV9; size: .; CDR3: CASSPRLAGASYNEQFF; DNA: TGTGCCAGCAGCCCTCGACTAGCGGGAGCATCCTACAATGAGCAGTTCTTC
J: TRBJ1-3; D: .; length: 15; V: TRBV28; size: .; CDR3: CASSTRADSGNTIYF; DNA: TGTGCCAGCAGTACTAGGGCAGACTCTGGAAACACCATATATTTT
J: TRBJ2-1; D: TRBD2; length: 15; V: TRBV2; size: once; CDR3: CASSSLAGAYNEQFF; DNA: TGTGCCAGCAGTTCACTAGCGGGAGCATACAATGAGCAGTTCTTC
J: TRBJ2-7; D: TRBD2; length: 13; V: TRBV2; size: once; CDR3: CASRSGRVYEQYF; DNA: TGTGCCAGCAGAAGCGGGAGGGTCTACGAGCAGTACTTC
J: TRBJ2-7; D: .; length: 13; V: TRBV4-1; size: .; CDR3: CASADAQAYEQYF; DNA: TGCGCCAGCGCGGACGCTCAGGCCTACGAGCAGTACTTC
J: TRBJ1-1; D: TRBD1; length: 16; V: TRBV9; size: .; CDR3: CASSVSRDRANTEAFF; DNA: TGTGCCAGCAGCGTATCTAGGGACAGGGCGAACACTGAAGCTTTCTTT
J: TRBJ1-1; D: TRBD1; length: 15; V: TRBV5-1; size: .; CDR3: CASSFGRTGRTEAFF; DNA: TGCGCCAGCAGCTTCGGACGGACAGGGCGTACTGAAGCTTTCTTT
J: TRBJ2-1; D: .; length: 17; V: TRBV2; size: .; CDR3: CASSEFYSGASYNEQFF; DNA: TGTGCCAGCAGTGAGTTTTATAGTGGGGCTAGCTACAATGAGCAGTTCTTC
J: TRBJ2-1; D: TRBD2; length: 15; V: TRBV2; size: .; CDR3: CASSVGLAAFQGQFF; DNA: TGTGCCAGCAGTGTAGGACTAGCGGCATTCCAGGGACAGTTCTTC
J: TRBJ1-1; D: .; length: 16; V: TRBV4-3; size: once; CDR3: CASSQDDRNFDTEAFF; DNA: TGCGCCAGCAGCCAAGACGACCGGAATTTCGACACTGAAGCTTTCTTT
J: TRBJ2-1; D: .; length: 13; V: TRBV9; size: .; CDR3: CASSGRDYNEQFF; DNA: TGTGCCAGCAGCGGCCGGGACTACAATGAGCAGTTCTTC
J: TRBJ1-2; D: TRBD1; length: 17; V: TRBV27; size: .; CDR3: CASSPLDRVDPNYGYTF; DNA: TGTGCCAGCAGCCCACTTGACAGGGTCGACCCTAACTATGGCTACACCTTC
J: TRBJ1-2; D: .; length: 18; V: TRBV30; size: .; CDR3: CAWSVPRVGTLHNYGYTF; DNA: TGTGCCTGGAGTGTACCCCGGGTCGGGACCCTCCATAACTATGGCTACACCTTC
J: TRBJ2-7; D: TRBD2; length: 14; V: TRBV6-5; size: .; CDR3: CASSLTSGSYEQYF; DNA: TGTGCCAGCAGTCTTACTAGCGGGAGTTACGAGCAGTACTTC
J: TRBJ2-7; D: TRBD1; length: 17; V: TRBV29-1; size: .; CDR3: CSVTGLHVRTNHYEQYF; DNA: TGCAGCGTGACAGGGTTGCATGTTCGGACCAATCACTACGAGCAGTACTTC
J: TRBJ1-4; D: .; length: 14; V: TRBV28; size: .; CDR3: CVSSFWGNDEKLFF; DNA: TGTGTCAGCAGTTTTTGGGGGAACGATGAAAAACTGTTTTTT
J: TRBJ2-3; D: TRBD1; length: 17; V: TRBV7-9; size: .; CDR3: CASSLPITGTGTDTQYF; DNA: TGTGCCAGCAGCTTACCAATCACAGGGACAGGCACAGATACGCAGTATTTT
J: TRBJ2-1; D: .; length: 13; V: TRBV28; size: .; CDR3: CASSFLDLNEQFF; DNA: TGTGCCAGCAGTTTCCTGGACCTAAATGAGCAGTTCTTC
J: TRBJ2-1; D: TRBD2; length: 19; V: TRBV27; size: .; CDR3: CASSSGTSGVGRSYNEQFF; DNA: TGTGCCAGCAGTTCAGGGACTAGCGGAGTAGGGCGGTCCTACAATGAGCAGTTCTTC
J: TRBJ2-2; D: .; length: 13; V: TRBV14; size: .; CDR3: CASSQGRAGELFF; DNA: TGTGCCAGCAGCCAAGGGAGGGCCGGGGAGCTGTTTTTT
J: TRBJ2-1; D: .; length: 13; V: TRBV7-8; size: .; CDR3: CASRPPYYNEQFF; DNA: TGTGCCAGCAGGCCGCCCTACTACAATGAGCAGTTCTTC
J: TRBJ2-7; D: TRBD1; length: 14; V: TRBV19; size: few; CDR3: CASSLGQGTYEQYF; DNA: TGTGCCAGTAGTCTAGGACAGGGCACCTACGAGCAGTACTTC
J: TRBJ2-3; D: TRBD1; length: 15; V: TRBV7-9; size: .; CDR3: CASSTGTANTDTQYF; DNA: TGTGCCAGCAGCACCGGGACAGCTAACACAGATACGCAGTATTTT